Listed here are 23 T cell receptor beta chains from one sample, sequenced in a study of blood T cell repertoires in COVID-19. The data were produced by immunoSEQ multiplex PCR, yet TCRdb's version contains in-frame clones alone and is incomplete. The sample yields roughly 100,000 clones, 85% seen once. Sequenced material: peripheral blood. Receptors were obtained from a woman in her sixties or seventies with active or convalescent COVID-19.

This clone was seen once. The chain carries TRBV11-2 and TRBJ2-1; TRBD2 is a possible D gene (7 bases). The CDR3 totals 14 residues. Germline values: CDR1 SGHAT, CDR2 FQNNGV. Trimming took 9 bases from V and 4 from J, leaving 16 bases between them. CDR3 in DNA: TGTGCCAGTCTCAAGGGGGGGCCTTACAATGAGCAGTTCTTC. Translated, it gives CASLKGGPYNEQFF. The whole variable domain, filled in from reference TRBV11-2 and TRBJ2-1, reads EAGVAQSPRYKIIEKRQSVAFWCNPISGHATLYWYQQILGQGPKLLIQFQNNGVVDDSQLPKDRFSAERLKGVDSTLKIQPAKLEDSAVYLCASLKGGPYNEQFFGPGTRLTVL.

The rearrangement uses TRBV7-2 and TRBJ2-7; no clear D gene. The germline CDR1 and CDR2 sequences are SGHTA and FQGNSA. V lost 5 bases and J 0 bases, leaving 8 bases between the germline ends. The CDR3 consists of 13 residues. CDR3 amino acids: CASSPPSSYEQYF. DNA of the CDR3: TGTGCCAGCAGCCCCCCGAGCTCCTACGAGCAGTACTTC.

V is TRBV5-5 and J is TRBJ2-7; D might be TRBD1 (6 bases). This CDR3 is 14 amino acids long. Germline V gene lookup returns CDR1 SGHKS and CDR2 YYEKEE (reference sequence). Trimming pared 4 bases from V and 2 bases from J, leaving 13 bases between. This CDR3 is CASSMDSPPYEQYF. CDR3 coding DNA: TGTGCCAGCAGCATGGACAGTCCGCCCTACGAGCAGTACTTC. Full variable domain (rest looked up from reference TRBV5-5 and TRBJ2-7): DAGVTQSPTHLIKTRGQQVTLRCSPISGHKSVSWYQQVLGQGPQFIFQYYEKEERGRGNFPDRFSARQFPNYSSELNVNALLLGDSALYLCASSMDSPPYEQYFGPGTRLTVT.

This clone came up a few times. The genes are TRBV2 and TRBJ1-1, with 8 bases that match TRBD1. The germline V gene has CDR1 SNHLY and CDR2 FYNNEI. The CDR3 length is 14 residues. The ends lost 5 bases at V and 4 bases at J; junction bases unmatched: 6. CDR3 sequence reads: CASSYTDRGTEAFF. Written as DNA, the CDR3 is TGTGCCAGCAGTTACACTGACAGGGGCACTGAAGCTTTCTTT.

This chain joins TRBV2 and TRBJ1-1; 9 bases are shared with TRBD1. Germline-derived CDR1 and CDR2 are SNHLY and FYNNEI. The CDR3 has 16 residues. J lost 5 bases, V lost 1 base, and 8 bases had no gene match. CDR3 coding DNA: TGTGCCAGCAGTGAAGATGGGACAGGGTTTGTAACTGAAGCTTTCTTT. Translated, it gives CASSEDGTGFVTEAFF. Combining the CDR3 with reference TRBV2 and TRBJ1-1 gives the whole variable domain EPEVTQTPSHQVTQMGQEVILRCVPISNHLYFYWYRQILGQKVEFLVSFYNNEISEKSEIFDDQFSVERPDGSNFTLKIRSTKLEDSAMYFCASSEDGTGFVTEAFFGQGTRLTVV.

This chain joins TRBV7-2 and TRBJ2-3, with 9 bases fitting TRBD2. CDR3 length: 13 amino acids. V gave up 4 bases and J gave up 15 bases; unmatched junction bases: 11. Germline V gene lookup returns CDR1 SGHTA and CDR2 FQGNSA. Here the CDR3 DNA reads TGTGCCAGCAGCTACAGTGGGGCGGGGGGGCGATATTTT. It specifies CASSYSGAGGRYF. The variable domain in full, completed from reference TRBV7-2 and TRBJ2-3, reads GAGVSQSPSNKVTEKGKDVELRCDPISGHTALYWYRQSLGQGLEFLIYFQGNSAPDKSGLPSDRFSAERTGGSVSTLTIQRTQQEDSAVYLCASSYSGAGGRYFGPGTRLTVL.

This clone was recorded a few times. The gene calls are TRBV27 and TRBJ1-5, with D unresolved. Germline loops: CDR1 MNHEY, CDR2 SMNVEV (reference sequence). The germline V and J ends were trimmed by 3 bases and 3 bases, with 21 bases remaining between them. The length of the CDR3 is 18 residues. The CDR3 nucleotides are TGTGCCAGCAGTTTTGCGGGGTCGGGCAGGACCCCCAATCAGCCCCAGCATTTT. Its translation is CASSFAGSGRTPNQPQHF.

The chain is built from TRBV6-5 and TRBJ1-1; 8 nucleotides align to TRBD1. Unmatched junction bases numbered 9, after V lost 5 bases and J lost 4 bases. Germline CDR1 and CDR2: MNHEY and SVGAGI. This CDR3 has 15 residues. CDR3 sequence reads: CASSPGQGGSTEAFF. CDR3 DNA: TGTGCCAGCAGTCCAGGACAGGGAGGGAGCACTGAAGCTTTCTTT.

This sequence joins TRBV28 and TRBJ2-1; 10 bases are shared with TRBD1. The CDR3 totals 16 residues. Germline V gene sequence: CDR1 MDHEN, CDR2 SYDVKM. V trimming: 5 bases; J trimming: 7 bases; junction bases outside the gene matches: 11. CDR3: CASSIPRTGGLNEQFF. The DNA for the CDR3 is TGTGCCAGCAGTATCCCTCGGACAGGGGGATTGAATGAGCAGTTCTTC.

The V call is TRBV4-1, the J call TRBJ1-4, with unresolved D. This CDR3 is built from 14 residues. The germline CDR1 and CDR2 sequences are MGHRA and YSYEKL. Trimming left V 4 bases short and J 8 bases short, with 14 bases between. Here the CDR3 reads CASSLAPAPEKLFF. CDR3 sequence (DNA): TGCGCCAGCAGCCTCGCCCCCGCGCCGGAAAAACTGTTTTTT.

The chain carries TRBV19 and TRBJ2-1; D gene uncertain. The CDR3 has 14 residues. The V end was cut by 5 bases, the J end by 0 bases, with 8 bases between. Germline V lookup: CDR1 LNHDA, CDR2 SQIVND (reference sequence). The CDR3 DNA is TGTGCCAGTAGTGTCCTAGGCTCCTACAATGAGCAGTTCTTC. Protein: CASSVLGSYNEQFF.

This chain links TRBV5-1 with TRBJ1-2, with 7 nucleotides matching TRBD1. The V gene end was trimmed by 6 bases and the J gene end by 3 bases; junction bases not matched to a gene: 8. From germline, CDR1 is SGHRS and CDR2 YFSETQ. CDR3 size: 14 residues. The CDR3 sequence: CASNPGRGDYGYTF. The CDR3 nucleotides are TGCGCCAGCAACCCGGGCAGGGGGGACTATGGCTACACCTTC.

CDR3 protein: CSASGGRAGVNEQFF. CDR3 sequence (DNA): TGCAGTGCTAGTGGCGGGAGGGCCGGGGTGAATGAGCAGTTCTTC. The chain carries TRBV20-1 and TRBJ2-1, with 9 bases matching TRBD2. Germline V lookup: CDR1 DFQATT, CDR2 SNEGSKA (reference sequence). The CDR3 loop spans 15 amino acids. Germline trimming cut 3 bases from V and 7 bases from J; bases unmatched to any gene: 10.

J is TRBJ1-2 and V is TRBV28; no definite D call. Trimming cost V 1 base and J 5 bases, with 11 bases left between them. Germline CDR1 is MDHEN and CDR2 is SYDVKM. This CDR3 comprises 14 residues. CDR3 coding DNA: TGTGCCAGCAGTTTATTCGTGACTGAGTATGGCTACACCTTC. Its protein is CASSLFVTEYGYTF.

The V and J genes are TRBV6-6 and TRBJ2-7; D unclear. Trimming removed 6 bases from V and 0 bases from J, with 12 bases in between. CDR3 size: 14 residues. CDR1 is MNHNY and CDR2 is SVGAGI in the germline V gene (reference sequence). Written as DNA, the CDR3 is TGTGCCAGCAGGGCCCAGAGGTTCTCCTACGAGCAGTACTTC. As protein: CASRAQRFSYEQYF.

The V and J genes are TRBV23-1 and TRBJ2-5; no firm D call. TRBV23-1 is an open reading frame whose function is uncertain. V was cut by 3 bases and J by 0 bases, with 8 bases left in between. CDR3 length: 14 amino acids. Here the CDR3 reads CASSHSADQETQYF. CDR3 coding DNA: TGCGCCAGCAGTCACTCCGCGGACCAAGAGACCCAGTACTTC.

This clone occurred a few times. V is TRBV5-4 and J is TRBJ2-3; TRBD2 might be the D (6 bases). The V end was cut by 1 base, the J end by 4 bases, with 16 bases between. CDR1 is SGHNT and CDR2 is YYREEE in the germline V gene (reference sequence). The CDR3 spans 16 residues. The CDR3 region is CASSLMTGVRSDTQYF. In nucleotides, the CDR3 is TGTGCCAGCAGCTTGATGACGGGGGTTAGGTCAGATACGCAGTATTTT.

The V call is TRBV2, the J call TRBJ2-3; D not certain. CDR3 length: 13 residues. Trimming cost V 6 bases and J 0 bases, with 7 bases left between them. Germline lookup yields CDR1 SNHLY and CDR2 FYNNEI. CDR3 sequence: CASRELSTDTQYF. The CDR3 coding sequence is TGTGCCAGCAGGGAACTGAGCACAGATACGCAGTATTTT.

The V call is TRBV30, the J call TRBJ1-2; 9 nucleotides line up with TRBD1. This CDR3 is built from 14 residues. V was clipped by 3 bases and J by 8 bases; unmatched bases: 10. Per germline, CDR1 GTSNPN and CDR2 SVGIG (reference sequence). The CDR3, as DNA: TGTGCCTGGAGCCAAACGGGACAGGGCAAAGGCTACACCTTC. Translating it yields CAWSQTGQGKGYTF. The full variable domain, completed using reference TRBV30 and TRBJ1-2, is SQTIHQWPATLVQPVGSPLSLECTVEGTSNPNLYWYRQAAGRGLQLLFYSVGIGQISSEVPQNLSASRPQDRQFILSSKKLLLSDSGFYLCAWSQTGQGKGYTFGSGTRLTVV.

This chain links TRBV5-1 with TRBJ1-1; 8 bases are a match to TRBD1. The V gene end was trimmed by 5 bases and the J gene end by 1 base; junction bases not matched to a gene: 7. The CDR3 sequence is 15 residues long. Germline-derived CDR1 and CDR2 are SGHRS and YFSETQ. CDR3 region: CASSYTGGGNTEAFF. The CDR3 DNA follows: TGCGCCAGCAGTTACACAGGGGGTGGGAACACTGAAGCTTTCTTT.

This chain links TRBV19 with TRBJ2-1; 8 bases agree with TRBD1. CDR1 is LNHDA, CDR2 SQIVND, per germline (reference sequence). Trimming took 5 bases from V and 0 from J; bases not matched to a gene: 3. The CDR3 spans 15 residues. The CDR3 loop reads CASSYGQGSYNEQFF. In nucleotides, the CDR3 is TGTGCCAGTAGTTACGGACAGGGCTCCTACAATGAGCAGTTCTTC. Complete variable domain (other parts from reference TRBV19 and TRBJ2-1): DGGITQSPKYLFRKEGQNVTLSCEQNLNHDAMYWYRQDPGQGLRLIYYSQIVNDFQKGDIAEGYSVSREKKESFPLTVTSAQKNPTAFYLCASSYGQGSYNEQFFGPGTRLTVL.

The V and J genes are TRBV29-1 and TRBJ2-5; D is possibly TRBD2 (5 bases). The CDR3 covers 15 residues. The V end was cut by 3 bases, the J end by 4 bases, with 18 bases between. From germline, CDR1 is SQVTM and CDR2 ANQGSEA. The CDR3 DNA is TGCAGCGTTGAGGGCGGCGGGCTCCGCGGAGAGACCCAGTACTTC. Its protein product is CSVEGGGLRGETQYF.

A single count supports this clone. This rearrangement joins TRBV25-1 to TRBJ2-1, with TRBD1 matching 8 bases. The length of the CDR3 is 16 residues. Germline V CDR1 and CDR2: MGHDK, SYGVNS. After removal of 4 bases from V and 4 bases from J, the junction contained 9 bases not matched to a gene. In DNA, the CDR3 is TGTGCCAGCAGTGCCTCGACAGGGGATACATACAATGAGCAGTTCTTC. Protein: CASSASTGDTYNEQFF.